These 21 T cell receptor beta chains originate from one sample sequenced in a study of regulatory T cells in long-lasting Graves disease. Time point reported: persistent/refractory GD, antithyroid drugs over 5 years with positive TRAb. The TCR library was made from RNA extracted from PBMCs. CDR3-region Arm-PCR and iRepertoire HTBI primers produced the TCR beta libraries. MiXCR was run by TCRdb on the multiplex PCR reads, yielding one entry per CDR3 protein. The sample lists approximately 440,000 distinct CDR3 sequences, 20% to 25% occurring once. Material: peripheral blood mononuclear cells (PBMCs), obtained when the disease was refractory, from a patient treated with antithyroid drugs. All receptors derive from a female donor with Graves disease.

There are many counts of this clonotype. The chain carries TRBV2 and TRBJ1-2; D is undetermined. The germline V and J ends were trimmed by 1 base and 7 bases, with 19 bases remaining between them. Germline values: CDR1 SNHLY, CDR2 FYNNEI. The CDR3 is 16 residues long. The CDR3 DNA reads TGTGCCAGCAGTGAAGAAGCCGTCGTCCTTTCTCTTGGCTACACCTTC. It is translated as CASSEEAVVLSLGYTF.

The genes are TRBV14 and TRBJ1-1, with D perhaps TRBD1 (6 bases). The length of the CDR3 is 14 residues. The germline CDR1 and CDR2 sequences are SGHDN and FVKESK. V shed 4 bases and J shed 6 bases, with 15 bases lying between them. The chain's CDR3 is CASSLTGLDAEAFF. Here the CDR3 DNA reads TGTGCCAGCAGCCTTACAGGGTTAGACGCTGAAGCTTTCTTT.

The CDR3 DNA is TGTGCCAGCAGCCCAGGGACAGGGTGGTTAGAGACCCAGTACTTC. This sequence encodes CASSPGTGWLETQYF. The V and J genes are TRBV7-3 and TRBJ2-5, with 9 bases identical to TRBD1. Germline CDR1 SGHTA, CDR2 FQGTGA. The CDR3 loop spans 15 amino acids. Trimming took 5 bases from V and 4 from J; bases not matched to a gene: 8.

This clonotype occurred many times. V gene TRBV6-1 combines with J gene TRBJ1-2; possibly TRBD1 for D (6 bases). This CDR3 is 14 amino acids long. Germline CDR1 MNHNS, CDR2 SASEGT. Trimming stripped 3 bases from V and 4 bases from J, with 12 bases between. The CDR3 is CASSDQGPGYGYTF. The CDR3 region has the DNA TGTGCCAGCAGTGATCAGGGGCCGGGCTATGGCTACACCTTC.

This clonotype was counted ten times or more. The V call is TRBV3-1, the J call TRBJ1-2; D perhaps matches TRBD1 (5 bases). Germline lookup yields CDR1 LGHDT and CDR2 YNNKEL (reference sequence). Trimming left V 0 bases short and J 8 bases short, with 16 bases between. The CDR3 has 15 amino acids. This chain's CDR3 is CASSQEGLWGSGYTF. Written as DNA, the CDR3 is TGTGCCAGCAGCCAAGAAGGACTGTGGGGCAGCGGCTACACCTTC.

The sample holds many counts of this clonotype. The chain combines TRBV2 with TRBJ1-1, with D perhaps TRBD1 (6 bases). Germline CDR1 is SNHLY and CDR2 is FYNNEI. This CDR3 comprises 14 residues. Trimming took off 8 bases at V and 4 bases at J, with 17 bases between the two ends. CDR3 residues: CASGSQGMTTEAFF. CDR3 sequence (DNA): TGTGCCAGCGGTTCTCAGGGGATGACCACTGAAGCTTTCTTT.

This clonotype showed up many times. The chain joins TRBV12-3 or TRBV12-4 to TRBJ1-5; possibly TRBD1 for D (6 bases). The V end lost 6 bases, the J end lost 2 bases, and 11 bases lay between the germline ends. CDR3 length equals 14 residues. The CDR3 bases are TGTGCCAGCAGGTACGAGGGGGGCAATCAGCCCCAGCATTTT. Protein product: CASRYEGGNQPQHF.

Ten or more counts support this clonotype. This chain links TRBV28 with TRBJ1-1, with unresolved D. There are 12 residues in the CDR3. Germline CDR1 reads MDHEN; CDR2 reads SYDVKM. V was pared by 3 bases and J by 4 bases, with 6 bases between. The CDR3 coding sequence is TGTGCCAGCAGTTTCGGCGCCACTGAAGCTTTCTTT. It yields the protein CASSFGATEAFF.

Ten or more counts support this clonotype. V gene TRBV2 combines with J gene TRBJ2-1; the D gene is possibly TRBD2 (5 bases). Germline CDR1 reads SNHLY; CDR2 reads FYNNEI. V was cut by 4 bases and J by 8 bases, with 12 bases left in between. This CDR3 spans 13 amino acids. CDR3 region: CASSGGLRDEQFF. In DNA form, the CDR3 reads TGTGCCAGCAGTGGTGGATTGAGGGATGAGCAGTTCTTC. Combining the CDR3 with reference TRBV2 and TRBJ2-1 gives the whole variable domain EPEVTQTPSHQVTQMGQEVILRCVPISNHLYFYWYRQILGQKVEFLVSFYNNEISEKSEIFDDQFSVERPDGSNFTLKIRSTKLEDSAMYFCASSGGLRDEQFFGPGTRLTVL.

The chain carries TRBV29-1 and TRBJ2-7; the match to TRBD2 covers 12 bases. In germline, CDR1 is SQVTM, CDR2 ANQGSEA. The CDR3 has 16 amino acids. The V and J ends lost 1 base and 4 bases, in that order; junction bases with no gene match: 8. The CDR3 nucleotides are TGCAGCGTTGAAGGCCGACTAGCGGGAGACGGTTACGAGCAGTACTTC. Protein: CSVEGRLAGDGYEQYF.

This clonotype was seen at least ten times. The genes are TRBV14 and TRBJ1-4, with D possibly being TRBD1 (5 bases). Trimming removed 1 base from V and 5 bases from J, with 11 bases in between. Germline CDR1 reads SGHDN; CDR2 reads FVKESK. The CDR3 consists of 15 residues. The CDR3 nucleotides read TGTGCCAGCAGCCAAGTGAAGGGACCGAATGAAAAACTGTTTTTT. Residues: CASSQVKGPNEKLFF.

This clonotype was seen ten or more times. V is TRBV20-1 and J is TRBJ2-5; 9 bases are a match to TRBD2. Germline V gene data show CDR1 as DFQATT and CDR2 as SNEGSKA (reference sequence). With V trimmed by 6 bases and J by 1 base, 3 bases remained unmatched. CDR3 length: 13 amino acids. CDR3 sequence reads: CSAATSGQETQYF. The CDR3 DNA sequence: TGCAGTGCGGCGACTAGCGGCCAAGAGACCCAGTACTTC.

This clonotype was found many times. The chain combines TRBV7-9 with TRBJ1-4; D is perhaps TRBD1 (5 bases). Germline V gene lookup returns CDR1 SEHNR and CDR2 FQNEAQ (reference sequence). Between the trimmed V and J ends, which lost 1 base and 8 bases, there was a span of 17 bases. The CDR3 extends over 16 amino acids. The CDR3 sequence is CASSLVGRTQQEKLFF. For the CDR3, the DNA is TGTGCCAGCAGCTTAGTCGGGAGGACACAGCAGGAAAAACTGTTTTTT. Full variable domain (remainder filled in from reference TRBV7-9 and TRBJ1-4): DTGVSQNPRHKITKRGQNVTFRCDPISEHNRLYWYRQTLGQGPEFLTYFQNEAQLEKSRLLSDRFSAERPKGSFSTLEIQRTEQGDSAMYLCASSLVGRTQQEKLFFGSGTQLSVL.

DNA for the CDR3: TGTGCCAGCAGCCAAGCTCAGGGCCTAACCTACGAGCAGTACTTC. Protein: CASSQAQGLTYEQYF. The genes are TRBV3-1 and TRBJ2-7, with a possible D match to TRBD1 (5 bases). This CDR3 is built from 15 residues. Germline loops: CDR1 LGHDT, CDR2 YNNKEL (reference sequence). The V end was cut by 1 base, the J end by 2 bases, with 12 bases between.

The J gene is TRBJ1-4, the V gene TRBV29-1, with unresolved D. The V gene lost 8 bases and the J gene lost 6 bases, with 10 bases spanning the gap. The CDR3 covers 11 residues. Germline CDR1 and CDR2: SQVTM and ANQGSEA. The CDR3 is CSLERDEKLFF. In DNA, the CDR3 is TGCAGCCTAGAGAGAGATGAAAAACTGTTTTTT. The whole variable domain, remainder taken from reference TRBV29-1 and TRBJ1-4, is SAVISQKPSRDICQRGTSLTIQCQVDSQVTMMFWYRQQPGQSLTLIATANQGSEATYESGFVIDKFPISRPNLTFSTLTVSNMSPEDSSIYLCSLERDEKLFFGSGTQLSVL.

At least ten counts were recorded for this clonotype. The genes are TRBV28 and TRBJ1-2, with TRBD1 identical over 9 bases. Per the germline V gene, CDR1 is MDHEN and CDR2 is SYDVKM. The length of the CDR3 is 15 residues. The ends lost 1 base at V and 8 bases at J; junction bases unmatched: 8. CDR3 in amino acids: CASSLSLGQGVGYTF. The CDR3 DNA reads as TGTGCCAGCAGTTTATCCCTGGGACAGGGTGTGGGCTACACCTTC.

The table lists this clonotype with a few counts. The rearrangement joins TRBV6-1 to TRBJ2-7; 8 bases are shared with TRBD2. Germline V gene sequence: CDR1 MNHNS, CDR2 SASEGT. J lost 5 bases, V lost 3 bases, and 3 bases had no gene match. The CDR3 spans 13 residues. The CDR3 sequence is CASSDGLADEQYF. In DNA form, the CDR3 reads TGTGCCAGCAGTGACGGACTAGCAGACGAGCAGTACTTC.

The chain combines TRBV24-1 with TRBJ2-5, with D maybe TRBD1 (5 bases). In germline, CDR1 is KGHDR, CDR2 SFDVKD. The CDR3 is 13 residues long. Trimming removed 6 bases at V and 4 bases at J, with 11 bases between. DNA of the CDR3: TGTGCCACCAGTAAGGGGCCTCCAGAGACCCAGTACTTC. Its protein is CATSKGPPETQYF.

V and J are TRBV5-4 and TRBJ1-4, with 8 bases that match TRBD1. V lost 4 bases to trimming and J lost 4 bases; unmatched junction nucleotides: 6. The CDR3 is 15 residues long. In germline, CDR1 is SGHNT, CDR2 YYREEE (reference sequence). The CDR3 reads CASSRRDRINEKLFF. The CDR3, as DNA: TGTGCCAGCAGCCGAAGGGACAGGATTAATGAAAAACTGTTTTTT.

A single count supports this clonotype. In DNA, the CDR3 is TGTGCCAGCAGCGTAGTTGGAGGAAGCCCTGAAGCTTTCTTT. Amino acids: CASSVVGGSPEAFF. V gene TRBV9 combines with J gene TRBJ1-1, with D unclear. The germline gives CDR1 SGDLS, CDR2 YYNGEE. The CDR3 sequence is 14 residues long. V was pared by 0 bases and J by 6 bases, with 12 bases between. The full variable domain, in which reference TRBV9 and TRBJ1-1 provide the parts outside the CDR3, is DSGVTQTPKHLITATGQRVTLRCSPRSGDLSVYWYQQSLDQGLQFLIQYYNGEERAKGNILERFSAQQFPDLHSELNLSSLELGDSALYFCASSVVGGSPEAFFGQGTRLTVV.

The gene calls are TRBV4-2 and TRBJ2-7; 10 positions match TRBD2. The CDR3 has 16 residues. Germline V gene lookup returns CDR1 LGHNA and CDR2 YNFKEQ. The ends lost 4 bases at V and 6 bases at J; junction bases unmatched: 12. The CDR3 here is CASSRTGTSAPSEQYF. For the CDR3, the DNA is TGTGCCAGCAGCCGAACTGGGACTAGCGCCCCTTCCGAGCAGTACTTC.